What follows are 16 T cell receptor beta chains derived from one specimen sequenced in a study of T cell changes during pregnancy in multiple sclerosis. Produced via immunoSEQ multiplex PCR; TCRdb's table is partial and in-frame only. The repertoire holds about 100,000 clones, with 85% to 95% as singletons. The material was peripheral blood, obtained in the third trimester of pregnancy. The receptors stem from a female donor in good health, enrolled as a control in a pregnancy study.

The V gene is TRBV5-6, the J gene TRBJ1-6; no clear D. The CDR3 loop spans 14 amino acids. CDR1 is SGHDT and CDR2 is YYEEEE in the germline V gene. The germline V and J ends were trimmed by 3 bases and 4 bases, with 8 bases remaining between them. The CDR3 DNA sequence: TGTGCCAGCAGCTCAAAAACTTATAATTCACCCCTCCACTTT. It is translated as CASSSKTYNSPLHF.

In DNA, the CDR3 is TGTGCCAGCAGCTCAGGGGTGGGAAATCAGCCCCAGCATTTT. Protein sequence: CASSSGVGNQPQHF. This rearrangement joins TRBV7-9 to TRBJ1-5; possibly TRBD1 for D (6 bases). Germline CDR1 SEHNR, CDR2 FQNEAQ (reference sequence). This CDR3 comprises 14 residues. V lost 4 bases, J lost 4 bases, and 11 bases lay in between.

The V call is TRBV6-1, the J call TRBJ1-2, with TRBD1 matching 11 bases. Trimming cost V 4 bases and J 8 bases; bases outside gene matches: 3. This CDR3 has 13 amino acids. CDR1 and CDR2 (germline): MNHNS, SASEGT. The CDR3 loop reads CASSGTGGDGYTF. The CDR3 nucleotides read TGTGCCAGCAGTGGGACAGGGGGCGACGGCTACACCTTC.

The rearrangement joins TRBV4-2 to TRBJ1-5, with D hard to call. This CDR3 region has 17 residues. The germline V gene encodes CDR1 LGHNA and CDR2 YNFKEQ. V lost 2 bases, J lost 0 bases, and 14 bases lay in between. The DNA of the CDR3 is TGTGCCAGCAGCCAAAAACGTCCAGTTTATAGCAATCAGCCCCAGCATTTT. Its translation: CASSQKRPVYSNQPQHF.

CDR3 sequence reads: CASTGGQALTGELFF. CDR3 coding DNA: TGTGCCAGCACCGGGGGACAGGCTTTAACCGGGGAGCTGTTTTTT. The V call is TRBV11-3, the J call TRBJ2-2; 8 positions agree with TRBD1. The CDR3 totals 15 residues. The trim removed 7 bases at V and 5 bases at J, leaving 9 bases unmatched. CDR1 is SGHNT, CDR2 YENEEA, per germline.

This chain links TRBV5-1 with TRBJ1-1, with a weak D call TRBD1 (5 bases). The germline V gene has CDR1 SGHRS and CDR2 YFSETQ. V lost 2 bases and J lost 2, with 19 bases in between. The CDR3 sequence is 17 residues long. In DNA, the CDR3 is TGCGCCAGCAGCTTTAGTGGTCGGGAGGGGCGCAACACTGAAGCTTTCTTT. This sequence encodes CASSFSGREGRNTEAFF.

V gene TRBV6-4 combines with J gene TRBJ2-2, with 8 bases identical to TRBD2. The CDR3 loop spans 16 amino acids. CDR1 is MRHNA, CDR2 SNTAGT, per germline. After removal of 4 bases from V and 5 bases from J, the junction contained 9 bases not matched to a gene. The CDR3 DNA reads as TGTGCCAGCAGTGCCCATCTCCGCGGGGGGACCGGGGAGCTGTTTTTT. It is translated as CASSAHLRGGTGELFF.

The V gene is TRBV27, the J gene TRBJ2-3; D call uncertain. The germline CDR1 and CDR2 sequences are MNHEY and SMNVEV (reference sequence). The CDR3 is 11 amino acids. Trimming cost V 3 bases and J 7 bases, with 5 bases left between them. CDR3 loop: CASSFKYTQYF. The CDR3 DNA reads as TGTGCCAGCAGTTTTAAATATACGCAGTATTTT.

The V call is TRBV7-3, the J call TRBJ2-1, with 7 bases matching TRBD1. V trimming: 5 bases; J trimming: 2 bases; junction bases outside the gene matches: 6. The CDR3 runs 15 residues. CDR1 and CDR2 (germline): SGHTA, FQGTGA. The CDR3 coding sequence is TGTGCCAGCAGCCCCGGGACAGATCCCTACAATGAGCAGTTCTTC. Its protein is CASSPGTDPYNEQFF.

V and J are TRBV27 and TRBJ2-1, with a possible D match to TRBD2 (5 bases). The CDR3 length is 15 residues. Trimming took 5 bases from V and 3 from J, leaving 14 bases between them. Germline lookup yields CDR1 MNHEY and CDR2 SMNVEV (reference sequence). Written as DNA, the CDR3 is TGTGCCAGCAGTGCGAGCGGCAACTTCTACAATGAGCAGTTCTTC. This gives the protein CASSASGNFYNEQFF.

The gene calls are TRBV19 and TRBJ2-2; D remains unclear. This CDR3 comprises 13 residues. V lost 1 base to trimming and J lost 7 bases, with 7 bases between them. Germline CDR1 is LNHDA and CDR2 is SQIVND (reference sequence). CDR3 sequence reads: CASSIVEDGELFF. As DNA, the CDR3 is TGTGCCAGTAGTATAGTAGAGGACGGGGAGCTGTTTTTT.

This clone was observed once. The J gene is TRBJ2-3, the V gene TRBV5-1; 12 nucleotides align to TRBD2. The trim removed 0 bases at V and 3 bases at J, leaving 2 bases unmatched. CDR3 length equals 16 residues. Germline V CDR1 and CDR2: SGHRS, YFSETQ. The CDR3 DNA is TGCGCCAGCAGCTTGGTCCTAGCGGGGGGGACAGATACGCAGTATTTT. This encodes CASSLVLAGGTDTQYF.

The gene calls are TRBV9 and TRBJ2-1; 9 bases are a match to TRBD1. The length of the CDR3 is 17 residues. The V segment lost 4 bases and the J segment 5 bases; nucleotides outside the gene matches: 13. Germline V gives CDR1 SGDLS, CDR2 YYNGEE. CDR3 sequence: CASSTHPGTGYDNEQFF. The CDR3 coding sequence is TGTGCCAGCAGCACCCACCCCGGGACAGGGTACGACAATGAGCAGTTCTTC.

The CDR3 DNA sequence: TGTGCCTGGAGTTCCGGACAGGTAGCATCGCCCCAGCATTTT. The encoded protein is CAWSSGQVASPQHF. The chain joins TRBV30 to TRBJ1-5, with 7 bases that match TRBD1. Trimming took 2 bases from V and 9 from J; bases not matched to a gene: 10. The CDR3 is 14 residues long. Per germline, CDR1 GTSNPN and CDR2 SVGIG (reference sequence). Filled out from reference TRBV30 and TRBJ1-5, the complete variable domain reads SQTIHQWPATLVQPVGSPLSLECTVEGTSNPNLYWYRQAAGRGLQLLFYSVGIGQISSEVPQNLSASRPQDRQFILSSKKLLLSDSGFYLCAWSSGQVASPQHFGDGTRLSIL.

The chain is built from TRBV7-2 and TRBJ1-1; 7 bases map to TRBD1. This CDR3 is built from 13 residues. Germline assignment: CDR1 SGHTA and CDR2 FQGNSA. Losses at the gene ends were 2 bases for V and 10 bases for J; bases not matched to a gene: 7. CDR3 coding DNA: TGTGCCAGCAGCTTAAAACAGGGGCGGGGAGCTTTCTTT. This sequence encodes CASSLKQGRGAFF. Drawing the rest from reference TRBV7-2 and TRBJ1-1, the complete variable domain is GAGVSQSPSNKVTEKGKDVELRCDPISGHTALYWYRQSLGQGLEFLIYFQGNSAPDKSGLPSDRFSAERTGGSVSTLTIQRTQQEDSAVYLCASSLKQGRGAFFGQGTRLTVV.

The rearrangement links TRBV19 to TRBJ2-3, with a possible D match to TRBD2 (6 bases). Germline lookup yields CDR1 LNHDA and CDR2 SQIVND (reference sequence). CDR3 length equals 13 residues. Deletions cut 7 bases from V and 6 bases from J, with 14 bases between. The CDR3 DNA reads as TGTGCCAGTAACTCAAGAGGGAGGGATACGCAGTATTTT. This sequence encodes CASNSRGRDTQYF.